Listed here are 25 T cell receptor beta chains from one sample, sequenced in a study of regulatory T cells in long-lasting Graves disease. For TCR beta, libraries came from iRepertoire HTBI primers and Arm-PCR of CDR3 regions. From the multiplex PCR reads, TCRdb called clonotypes with MiXCR, one entry per CDR3 protein. The table lists a few hundred thousand distinct CDR3 sequences, 21% of them singletons, with roughly an eighth in the top ten. Stated time point: persistent/refractory GD, antithyroid drugs over 5 years with positive TRAb. Preparation of the TCR library used RNA extracted from PBMCs. This material consisted of peripheral blood mononuclear cells (PBMCs), taken when the disease was refractory, from a patient treated with antithyroid drugs. These receptors came from a female donor with Graves disease.

As concerns this clonotype: Just one base apart from a much larger clone, this may be a read error. The chain employs TRBV6-1 and TRBJ1-1; 9 bases fit TRBD1. Germline CDR1 reads MNHNS; CDR2 reads SASEGT. J lost 10 bases, V lost 4 bases, and 10 bases had no gene match. There are 14 residues in the CDR3. The CDR3 spells CASSVWTGVSGAFF. In DNA, the CDR3 is TGTGCCAGCAGTGTCTGGACAGGGGTCTCTGGAGCTTTCTTT.

This clonotype occurred a few times. The rearrangement uses TRBV20-1 and TRBJ1-1; D gene ambiguous. The V gene lost 8 bases and the J gene lost 1 base, with 11 bases spanning the gap. The CDR3 is 12 residues long. CDR1 is DFQATT and CDR2 is SNEGSKA in the germline V gene (reference sequence). The CDR3 here is CSTEDTNTEAFF. The CDR3 DNA reads as TGCAGTACAGAAGACACGAACACTGAAGCTTTCTTT.

Concerning this clonotype: A read error is possible here, since a much larger clone lies one base away. V gene TRBV28 combines with J gene TRBJ1-1; D is perhaps TRBD1 (6 bases). With 4 bases removed from V and 10 bases from J, the gap between germline ends came to 13 bases. CDR1 and CDR2 (germline): MDHEN, SYDVKM. The CDR3 consists of 12 residues. The chain's CDR3 is CASSSHRVRAFF. In DNA, the CDR3 is TGTGCCAGCAGTTCCCACAGGGTGCGAGCTTTCTTT.

This clonotype was picked up a small number of times. The chain combines TRBV13 with TRBJ2-5, with 10 bases matching TRBD1. J gave up 2 bases and V 4 bases, and 7 bases lay outside the gene matches. This CDR3 is 16 amino acids long. The germline V gene has CDR1 PRHDT and CDR2 FYEKMQ (reference sequence). The CDR3 reads CASSSRTGGDQETQYF. CDR3 coding DNA: TGTGCCAGCAGCTCGAGGACAGGGGGAGATCAAGAGACCCAGTACTTC.

This rearrangement joins TRBV15 to TRBJ1-2; D is perhaps TRBD1 (5 bases). Trimming pared 5 bases from V and 3 bases from J, leaving 13 bases between. The CDR3 spans 14 residues. The germline gives CDR1 LNHNV, CDR2 YYDKDF (reference sequence). CDR3 residues: CATSGGREYYGYTF. The CDR3 DNA follows: TGTGCCACCAGCGGAGGCAGGGAATACTATGGCTACACCTTC. The full variable domain, rest sourced from reference TRBV15 and TRBJ1-2, is DAMVIQNPRYQVTQFGKPVTLSCSQTLNHNVMYWYQQKSSQAPKLLFHYYDKDFNNEADTPDNFQSRRPNTSFCFLDIRSPGLGDTAMYLCATSGGREYYGYTFGSGTRLTVV.

V usage is TRBV4-1 and J usage is TRBJ2-7; D unclear. Germline CDR1 and CDR2: MGHRA and YSYEKL. The germline V and J ends were trimmed by 3 bases and 4 bases, with 7 bases remaining between them. The length of the CDR3 is 12 residues. CDR3 DNA: TGCGCCAGCAGCCATACGGCTTACGAGCAGTACTTC. It encodes CASSHTAYEQYF.

This clonotype was found many times. The gene calls are TRBV28 and TRBJ2-5, with TRBD2 matching over 9 bases. V lost 7 bases, J lost 2 bases, and 14 bases stayed unmatched. There are 17 residues in the CDR3. Germline-derived CDR1 and CDR2 are MDHEN and SYDVKM. CDR3 in amino acids: CASISAPRTSAQETQYF. The DNA for the CDR3 is TGTGCCAGCATCTCCGCCCCTAGGACTAGCGCACAAGAGACCCAGTACTTC.

Only a few counts were recorded for this clonotype. V gene TRBV29-1 combines with J gene TRBJ1-1; D gene unclear. Germline loops: CDR1 SQVTM, CDR2 ANQGSEA. Trimming cost V 0 bases and J 1 base, with 9 bases left between them. CDR3 length: 14 amino acids. The CDR3 spells CSVEERPTNTEAFF. The CDR3 region has the DNA TGCAGCGTTGAAGAGAGACCCACGAACACTGAAGCTTTCTTT.

Ten or more counts support this clonotype. The CDR3 DNA sequence: TGCAGCGCCGCGAGTGGTGATGAGACCCAGTACTTC. Translated, it gives CSAASGDETQYF. The V gene is TRBV29-1, the J gene TRBJ2-5; D gene unclear. Germline lookup yields CDR1 SQVTM and CDR2 ANQGSEA. Trimming took 7 bases from V and 5 from J, leaving 14 bases between them. The CDR3 is 12 residues long.

There are many counts of this clonotype. The V gene is TRBV29-1, the J gene TRBJ2-5; 12 bases fit TRBD2. Germline V CDR1 and CDR2: SQVTM, ANQGSEA. Germline trimming cut 5 bases from V and 1 base from J; bases unmatched to any gene: 2. The CDR3 sequence is 14 residues long. The CDR3 here is CSVTSGRLQETQYF. In DNA, the CDR3 is TGCAGCGTTACTAGCGGGAGGCTCCAAGAGACCCAGTACTTC.

This clonotype was seen once. The gene calls are TRBV18 and TRBJ2-5; D call uncertain. The germline V and J ends were trimmed by 0 bases and 2 bases, with 7 bases remaining between them. The length of the CDR3 is 14 residues. CDR1 is KGHSH, CDR2 LQKENI, per germline. CDR3 coding DNA: TGTGCCAGCTCACCACCGGTAGTGCAAGAGACCCAGTACTTC. It translates to CASSPPVVQETQYF.

This clonotype was counted at least ten times. The chain links TRBV6-5 to TRBJ2-2; no clear D. The CDR3 runs to 15 residues. The V and J ends lost 0 bases and 1 base respectively, with 6 bases between them. Germline CDR1 is MNHEY and CDR2 is SVGAGI. CDR3 in amino acids: CASSYSARNTGELFF. The CDR3 DNA is TGTGCCAGCAGTTACTCGGCGCGGAACACCGGGGAGCTGTTTTTT.

This chain joins TRBV19 and TRBJ1-5; TRBD1 matches 7 bases. The CDR3 consists of 16 residues. CDR1 and CDR2 from the germline V gene are LNHDA and SQIVND (reference sequence). The junction had 14 bases not matched to a gene; V was cut back by 5 bases and J by 7 bases. The CDR3 here is CASSPVEGAMGQPQHF. The CDR3 DNA reads as TGTGCCAGTAGTCCCGTGGAGGGGGCTATGGGGCAGCCCCAGCATTTT.

The rearrangement joins TRBV2 to TRBJ2-3; 7 bases map to TRBD2. CDR1 and CDR2 from the germline V gene are SNHLY and FYNNEI. This CDR3 spans 15 amino acids. Unmatched junction bases numbered 9, after V lost 4 bases and J lost 5 bases. The CDR3 DNA reads TGTGCCAGCAGTGTGGGCGGGAGTGGTAAAGATACGCAGTATTTT. Its protein is CASSVGGSGKDTQYF.

The chain employs TRBV18 and TRBJ2-1; 10 nucleotides align to TRBD2. Germline V gives CDR1 KGHSH, CDR2 LQKENI. V dropped 3 bases and J dropped 7; count of bases not matched to a gene: 3. The length of the CDR3 is 14 residues. This CDR3 is CASSPGTSENEQFF. In DNA form, the CDR3 reads TGTGCCAGCTCACCGGGGACTAGCGAGAATGAGCAGTTCTTC.

The sample holds many counts of this clonotype. The chain recombines TRBV12-3 or TRBV12-4 with TRBJ2-6; unclear D gene. The CDR3 sequence is 15 residues long. V lost 7 bases to trimming and J lost 4 bases, with 14 bases between them. DNA of the CDR3: TGTGCCAGCACCCCACTCACTCTGGGGGCCAACGTCCTGACTTTC. It yields the protein CASTPLTLGANVLTF.

The chain links TRBV10-3 to TRBJ2-7, with a tentative D call TRBD1 (5 bases). The CDR3 is made up of 15 amino acids. V lost 6 bases to trimming and J lost 1 base, with 16 bases between them. The germline gives CDR1 ENHRY, CDR2 SYGVKD. This chain's CDR3 is CAISAGSPGSYEQYF. The CDR3 DNA is TGTGCCATCAGCGCAGGGTCCCCCGGTTCCTACGAGCAGTACTTC.

This clonotype was detected many times. The CDR3 region is CASSYSGGNYEQYF. CDR3 in DNA: TGTGCCAGCAGTTACTCGGGCGGGAACTACGAGCAGTACTTC. This chain connects TRBV6-5 to TRBJ2-7, with D possibly TRBD2 on 6 matching bases. The CDR3 loop spans 14 amino acids. CDR1 MNHEY and CDR2 SVGAGI come from the germline V gene. The V end was cut by 0 bases, the J end by 3 bases, with 9 bases between.

This clonotype was observed many times. The chain carries TRBV7-9 and TRBJ2-2, with D unclear. From germline, CDR1 is SEHNR and CDR2 FQNEAQ (reference sequence). This CDR3 is built from 13 residues. V shed 1 base and J shed 4 bases, with 4 bases lying between them. The CDR3 loop is CASSLDPTGELFF. The CDR3 DNA follows: TGTGCCAGCAGCTTAGATCCCACCGGGGAGCTGTTTTTT.

This chain joins TRBV10-3 and TRBJ2-7, with D possibly being TRBD2 (7 bases). V lost 1 base, J lost 5 bases, and 12 bases lay in between. The CDR3 length is 14 residues. Germline V CDR1 and CDR2: ENHRY, SYGVKD. The CDR3: CAISEWRGGDEQYF. CDR3 DNA sequence: TGTGCCATCAGTGAGTGGAGAGGGGGGGACGAGCAGTACTTC.

The V and J genes are TRBV7-2 and TRBJ2-2, with TRBD1 matching 9 bases. Germline CDR1 reads SGHTA; CDR2 reads FQGNSA. V was clipped by 0 bases and J by 4 bases; unmatched bases: 9. CDR3 size: 18 residues. CDR3 sequence (DNA): TGTGCCAGCAGCTTAGCACTCCGGGACAGGGCTGGCACCGGGGAGCTGTTTTTT. It encodes CASSLALRDRAGTGELFF.

This clonotype appeared a few times. The chain carries TRBV2 and TRBJ1-4; D is ambiguous. The germline V gene encodes CDR1 SNHLY and CDR2 FYNNEI. The ends were cut back, 6 bases at V and 4 bases at J, with 24 bases in the middle. The CDR3 has 18 amino acids. The CDR3: CASSRIARDLKYNEKLFF. The CDR3, as DNA: TGTGCCAGCAGCCGCATAGCCCGGGATCTCAAATATAATGAAAAACTGTTTTTT.

The V and J genes are TRBV24-1 and TRBJ2-1; 14 bases match TRBD2. Germline V gives CDR1 KGHDR, CDR2 SFDVKD. After removal of 4 bases from V and 7 bases from J, the junction contained 5 bases not matched to a gene. The CDR3 runs 16 residues. The CDR3 coding sequence is TGTGCCACCAGTGACGCCGGGACTAGCGGGAGAAATGAGCAGTTCTTC. It specifies CATSDAGTSGRNEQFF.

This clonotype has a handful of counts. The chain employs TRBV6-1 and TRBJ1-1, with 7 bases fitting TRBD1. CDR1 is MNHNS, CDR2 SASEGT, per germline. The V and J ends lost 5 bases and 5 bases, in that order; junction bases with no gene match: 8. The CDR3 is 14 amino acids. CDR3 in amino acids: CASSIQGEGTEAFF. CDR3 DNA: TGTGCCAGCAGTATCCAGGGGGAAGGTACTGAAGCTTTCTTT.

The sample holds many counts of this clonotype. The rearrangement joins TRBV6-2 or TRBV6-3 to TRBJ2-2; D is unclear. The CDR3 spans 17 residues. Germline V gene sequence: CDR1 MNHEY, CDR2 SVGEGT. Trimming shortened V by 0 bases and J by 7 bases, and 18 bases separated the two germline ends. The CDR3 loop is CASSYSSWQPEGGELFF. CDR3 bases: TGTGCCAGCAGTTACTCGTCTTGGCAGCCCGAAGGCGGGGAGCTGTTTTTT.